Listed here are 11 T cell receptor beta chains from one sample, sequenced in a study of T cells in tuberculosis (dated by TCRdb to 2016 to 2019). This specimen's time point label, interpreted: new active TB diagnosis, blood taken before or within 7 days of starting treatment. Receptor amplification or capture employed the immunoSEQ multiplex PCR assay. TCRdb provides this immuneACCESS table in a form limited to in-frame rearrangements. Some clones are lacking; in checked studies, under half of them reflect an unresolved V gene, and why the rest are absent is not known. This sample comprises tens of thousands of clones, roughly 95% of them detected only once. The top ten constitute around 4.7% of the sample. The source material was PBMCs, sampled at tuberculosis diagnosis. These receptors came from an adult with tuberculosis.

The gene calls are TRBV10-1 and TRBJ2-1; TRBD1 might be the D (7 bases). CDR3 length: 16 residues. CDR1 and CDR2 (germline): WNHNN, SYGVQD (reference sequence). The V end was cut by 2 bases, the J end by 5 bases, with 16 bases between. CDR3 DNA sequence: TGCGCCAGCAGTGAGCGGGCAGGGGGGACCAACAATGAGCAGTTCTTC. Protein sequence: CASSERAGGTNNEQFF.

The chain uses TRBV28 and TRBJ2-7; 15 bases align to TRBD2. The CDR3 runs to 18 residues. Germline-derived CDR1 and CDR2 are MDHEN and SYDVKM. Germline trimming cut 6 bases from V and 1 base from J; bases unmatched to any gene: 10. CDR3 nucleotides: TGTGCCAGCAGCTCGCCCGGACTAGCGGGGGGGTCTTCCTACGAGCAGTACTTC. It codes for CASSSPGLAGGSSYEQYF.

The chain couples TRBV5-1 to TRBJ2-1; 10 nucleotides line up with TRBD2. Germline CDR1 and CDR2: SGHRS and YFSETQ. Germline trimming cut 6 bases from V and 2 bases from J; bases unmatched to any gene: 17. CDR3 length: 19 amino acids. Here the CDR3 reads CASTPVASGGRRTYNEQFF. The CDR3 DNA reads TGCGCCAGCACCCCCGTGGCTAGCGGGGGCCGCCGGACCTACAATGAGCAGTTCTTC. Combining the CDR3 with reference TRBV5-1 and TRBJ2-1 gives the whole variable domain KAGVTQTPRYLIKTRGQQVTLSCSPISGHRSVSWYQQTPGQGLQFLFEYFSETQRNKGNFPGRFSGRQFSNSRSEMNVSTLELGDSALYLCASTPVASGGRRTYNEQFFGPGTRLTVL.

The CDR3 sequence: CASSSSGQASYGYTF. DNA for the CDR3: TGTGCCAGCAGCTCGTCGGGACAGGCCTCTTACGGCTACACCTTC. This chain joins TRBV6-6 and TRBJ1-2, with 8 bases fitting TRBD1. This CDR3 has 15 amino acids. Germline trimming cut 6 bases from V and 8 bases from J; bases unmatched to any gene: 14. Germline assignment: CDR1 MNHNY and CDR2 SVGAGI (reference sequence).

The rearrangement links TRBV5-1 to TRBJ1-5, with 8 bases fitting TRBD1. V lost 1 base to trimming and J lost 2 bases; unmatched junction nucleotides: 2. Germline lookup yields CDR1 SGHRS and CDR2 YFSETQ. The CDR3 spans 15 residues. The CDR3 nucleotides read TGCGCCAGCAGCTTGTCGGGACAGGGCAATCAGCCCCAGCATTTT. Protein product: CASSLSGQGNQPQHF.

V gene TRBV5-1 combines with J gene TRBJ2-1; no definite D call. The germline V and J ends were trimmed by 0 bases and 0 bases, with 7 bases remaining between them. CDR1 is SGHRS and CDR2 is YFSETQ in the germline V gene. The CDR3 is 15 residues long. The CDR3 loop is CASSLDRSSYNEQFF. The CDR3 region has the DNA TGCGCCAGCAGCTTGGATCGGAGCTCCTACAATGAGCAGTTCTTC.

Here the CDR3 DNA reads TGTGCCAGCAGCTTAATCGGGGGGAACACTGAAGCTTTCTTT. This codes for CASSLIGGNTEAFF. The chain combines TRBV7-3 with TRBJ1-1, with a possible D match to TRBD1 (5 bases). CDR3 length equals 14 residues. The ends were cut back, 1 base at V and 1 base at J, with 7 bases in the middle. The germline CDR1 and CDR2 sequences are SGHTA and FQGTGA.

In this sample, this clone turned up a few times. The chain links TRBV7-2 to TRBJ2-5, with TRBD2 identical over 13 bases. The germline gives CDR1 SGHTA, CDR2 FQGNSA. V was pared by 3 bases and J by 1 base, with 2 bases of the junction left unmatched. This CDR3 comprises 16 residues. The CDR3 DNA sequence: TGTGCCAGCAGCTTCTGGACTAGCGGGGGCCAAGAGACCCAGTACTTC. It translates to CASSFWTSGGQETQYF.

V and J are TRBV27 and TRBJ2-3, with 8 nucleotides matching TRBD2. This CDR3 region has 15 residues. Trimming cost V 1 base and J 1 base; bases outside gene matches: 1. Looked up from germline, CDR1 is MNHEY and CDR2 is SMNVEV (reference sequence). This CDR3 reads CASSLYGGGTDTQYF. In DNA form, the CDR3 reads TGTGCCAGCAGTTTATACGGGGGGGGCACAGATACGCAGTATTTT.

This clone was counted a single time. The chain carries TRBV5-1 and TRBJ1-2, with D maybe TRBD1 (6 bases). CDR1 and CDR2 (germline): SGHRS, YFSETQ. Between the trimmed V and J ends, which lost 2 bases and 3 bases, there was a span of 11 bases. The CDR3 sequence is 14 residues long. The CDR3, as DNA: TGCGCCAGCAGCTTCAACAGGGACCACTATGGCTACACCTTC. Translating gives CASSFNRDHYGYTF.

This rearrangement joins TRBV30 to TRBJ2-7; unclear D gene. The germline V gene encodes CDR1 GTSNPN and CDR2 SVGIG (reference sequence). This CDR3 has 12 residues. With 5 bases removed from V and 2 bases from J, the gap between germline ends came to 10 bases. The CDR3 region has the DNA TGTGCCTGGGGTCACCGAGCCTACGAGCAGTACTTC. It yields the protein CAWGHRAYEQYF.